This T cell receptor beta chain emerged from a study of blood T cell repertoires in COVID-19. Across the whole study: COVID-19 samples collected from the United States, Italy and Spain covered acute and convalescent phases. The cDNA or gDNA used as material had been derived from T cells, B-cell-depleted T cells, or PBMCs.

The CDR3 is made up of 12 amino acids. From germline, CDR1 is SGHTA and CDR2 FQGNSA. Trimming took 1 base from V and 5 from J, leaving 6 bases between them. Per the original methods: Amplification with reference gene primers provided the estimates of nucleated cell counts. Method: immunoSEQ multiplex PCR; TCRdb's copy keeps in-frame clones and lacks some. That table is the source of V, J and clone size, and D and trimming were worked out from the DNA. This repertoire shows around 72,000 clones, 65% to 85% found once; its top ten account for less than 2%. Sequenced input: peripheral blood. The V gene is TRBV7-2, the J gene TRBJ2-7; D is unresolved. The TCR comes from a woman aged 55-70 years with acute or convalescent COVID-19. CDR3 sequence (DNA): TGTGCCAGCAGCTTAGTAGTCCACGAGCAGTACTTC. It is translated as CASSLVVHEQYF.